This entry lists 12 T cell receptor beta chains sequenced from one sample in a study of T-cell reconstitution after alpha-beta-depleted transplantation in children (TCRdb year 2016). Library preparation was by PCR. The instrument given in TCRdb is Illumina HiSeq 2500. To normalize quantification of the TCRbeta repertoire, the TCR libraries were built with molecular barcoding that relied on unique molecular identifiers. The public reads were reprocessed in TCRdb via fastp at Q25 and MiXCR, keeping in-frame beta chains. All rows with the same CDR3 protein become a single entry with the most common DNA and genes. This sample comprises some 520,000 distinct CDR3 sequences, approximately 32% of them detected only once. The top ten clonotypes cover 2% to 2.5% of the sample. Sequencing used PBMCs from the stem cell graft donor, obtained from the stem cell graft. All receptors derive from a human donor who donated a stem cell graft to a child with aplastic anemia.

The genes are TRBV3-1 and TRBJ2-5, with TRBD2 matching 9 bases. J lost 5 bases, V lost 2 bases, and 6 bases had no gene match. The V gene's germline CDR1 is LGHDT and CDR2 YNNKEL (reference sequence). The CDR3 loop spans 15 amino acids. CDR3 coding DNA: TGTGCCAGCAGCCAATACAGTAGCGGGAGTGAGACCCAGTACTTC. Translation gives CASSQYSSGSETQYF.

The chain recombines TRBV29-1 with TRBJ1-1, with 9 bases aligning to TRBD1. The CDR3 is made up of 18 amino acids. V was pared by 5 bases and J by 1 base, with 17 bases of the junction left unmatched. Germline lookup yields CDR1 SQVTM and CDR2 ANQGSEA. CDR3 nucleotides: TGCAGCGTTTTTTCTGTCCCTGGGACAGGGCCCCCGAACACTGAAGCTTTCTTT. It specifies CSVFSVPGTGPPNTEAFF.

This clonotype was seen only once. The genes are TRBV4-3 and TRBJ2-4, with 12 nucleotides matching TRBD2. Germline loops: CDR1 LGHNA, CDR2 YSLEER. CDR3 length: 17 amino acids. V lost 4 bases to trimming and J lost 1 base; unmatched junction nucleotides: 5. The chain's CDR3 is CASSLGLAGIAKNIQYF. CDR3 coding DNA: TGCGCCAGCAGCCTCGGACTAGCGGGAATTGCCAAAAACATTCAGTACTTC.

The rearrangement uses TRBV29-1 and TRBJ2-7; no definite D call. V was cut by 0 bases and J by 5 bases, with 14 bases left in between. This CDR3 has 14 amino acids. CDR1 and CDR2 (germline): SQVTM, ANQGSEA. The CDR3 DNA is TGCAGCGTTGAAGATCCGGGCCGGATGGACGAGCAGTACTTC. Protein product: CSVEDPGRMDEQYF.

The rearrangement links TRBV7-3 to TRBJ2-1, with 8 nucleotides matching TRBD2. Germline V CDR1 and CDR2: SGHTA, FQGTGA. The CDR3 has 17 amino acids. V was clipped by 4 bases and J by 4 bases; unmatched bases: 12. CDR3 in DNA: TGTGCCAGCAGCTCCCACTTGACTAGCGCCCAGTACAATGAGCAGTTCTTC. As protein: CASSSHLTSAQYNEQFF.

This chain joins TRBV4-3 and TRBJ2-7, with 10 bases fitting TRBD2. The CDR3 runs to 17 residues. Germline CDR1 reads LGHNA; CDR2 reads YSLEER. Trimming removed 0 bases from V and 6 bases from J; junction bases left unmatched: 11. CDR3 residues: CASSQESSGLAGVEQYF. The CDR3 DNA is TGCGCCAGCAGCCAAGAATCCTCGGGTCTAGCGGGAGTCGAGCAGTACTTC.

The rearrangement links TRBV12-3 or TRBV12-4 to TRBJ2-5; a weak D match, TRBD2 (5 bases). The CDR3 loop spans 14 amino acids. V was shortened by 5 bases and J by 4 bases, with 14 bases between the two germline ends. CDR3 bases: TGTGCCAGCAGTGCCCGGCGGGCTGGAGAGACCCAGTACTTC. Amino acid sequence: CASSARRAGETQYF.

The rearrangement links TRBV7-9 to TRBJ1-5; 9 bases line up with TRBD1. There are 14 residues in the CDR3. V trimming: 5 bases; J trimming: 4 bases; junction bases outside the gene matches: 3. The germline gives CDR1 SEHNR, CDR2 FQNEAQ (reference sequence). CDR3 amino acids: CASSQGTGNQPQHF. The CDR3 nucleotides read TGTGCCAGCAGCCAAGGGACAGGGAATCAGCCCCAGCATTTT. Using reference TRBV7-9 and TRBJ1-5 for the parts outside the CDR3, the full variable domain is DTGVSQNPRHKITKRGQNVTFRCDPISEHNRLYWYRQTLGQGPEFLTYFQNEAQLEKSRLLSDRFSAERPKGSFSTLEIQRTEQGDSAMYLCASSQGTGNQPQHFGDGTRLSIL.

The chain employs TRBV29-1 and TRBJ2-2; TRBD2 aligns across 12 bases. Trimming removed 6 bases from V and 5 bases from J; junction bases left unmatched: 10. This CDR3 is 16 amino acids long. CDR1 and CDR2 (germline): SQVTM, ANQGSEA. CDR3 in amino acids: CSVGRLAGEGTGELFF. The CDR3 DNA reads TGCAGCGTCGGGAGACTAGCGGGAGAGGGAACCGGGGAGCTGTTTTTT.

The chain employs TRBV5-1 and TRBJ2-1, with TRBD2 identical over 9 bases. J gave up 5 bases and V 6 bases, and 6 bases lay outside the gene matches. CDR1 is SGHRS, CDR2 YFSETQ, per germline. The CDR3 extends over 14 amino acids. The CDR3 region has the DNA TGCGCCAGCACTATGACTAGCGGAAACAATGAGCAGTTCTTC. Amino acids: CASTMTSGNNEQFF.

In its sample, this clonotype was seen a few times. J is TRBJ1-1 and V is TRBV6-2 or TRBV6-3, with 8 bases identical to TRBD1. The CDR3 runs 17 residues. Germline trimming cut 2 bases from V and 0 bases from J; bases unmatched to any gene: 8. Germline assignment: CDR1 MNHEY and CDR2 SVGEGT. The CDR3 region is CASSYTAGGLMNTEAFF. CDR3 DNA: TGTGCCAGCAGTTACACTGCAGGGGGCCTAATGAACACTGAAGCTTTCTTT.

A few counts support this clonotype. The CDR3 is CASSSGGGYEQFF. In DNA form, the CDR3 reads TGTGCCAGCAGTTCCGGAGGTGGTTATGAGCAGTTCTTC. This chain uses TRBV27 with TRBJ2-1; weak D call: TRBD2 (5 bases). This CDR3 region has 13 residues. Germline assignment: CDR1 MNHEY and CDR2 SMNVEV (reference sequence). The V and J ends lost 4 bases and 8 bases respectively, with 12 bases between them.